Listed here are 30 T cell receptor beta chains from one sample, sequenced in a study of patients and donors after allogeneic stem cell transplantation. MiXCR was run by TCRdb on the RT-PCR reads, yielding one entry per CDR3 protein. The sample includes tens of thousands of distinct CDR3 sequences, over 6.5% of them seen just once. Sample: blood, either unsorted or a sorted T cell fraction (not recorded which). All receptors come from a human donor who was either an allogeneic HSCT recipient or a stem cell or donor lymphocyte infusion donor (not recorded which). It is not recorded whose cells these are; they may come from a transplant donor.

In its sample, this clonotype was seen a few times. V usage is TRBV2 and J usage is TRBJ1-1; no definite D call. The CDR3 extends over 10 amino acids. V was clipped by 6 bases and J by 5 bases, with 4 bases between them. Germline V gene lookup returns CDR1 SNHLY and CDR2 FYNNEI. The CDR3 sequence: CASRNTEAFF. The CDR3 coding sequence is TGTGCCAGCAGGAATACTGAAGCTTTCTTT. The full variable domain, completed using reference TRBV2 and TRBJ1-1, is EPEVTQTPSHQVTQMGQEVILRCVPISNHLYFYWYRQILGQKVEFLVSFYNNEISEKSEIFDDQFSVERPDGSNFTLKIRSTKLEDSAMYFCASRNTEAFFGQGTRLTVV.

Ten or more counts support this clonotype. The CDR3 DNA sequence: TGTGCCAGCAGTCCCCCTAGCGGACACAAAAACATTCAGTACTTC. Protein: CASSPPSGHKNIQYF. This chain links TRBV12-3 or TRBV12-4 with TRBJ2-4, with 7 bases identical to TRBD2. This CDR3 region has 15 residues. V trimming: 5 bases; J trimming: 3 bases; junction bases outside the gene matches: 7.

This clonotype was recorded many times. The chain recombines TRBV6-6 with TRBJ2-1; 10 nucleotides align to TRBD2. CDR3 length: 13 residues. Germline V gene lookup returns CDR1 MNHNY and CDR2 SVGAGI (reference sequence). V lost 6 bases and J lost 5; bases outside the gene matches: 1. The CDR3 DNA reads TGTGCCAGCAGAGCGGGAGGGCACAATGAGCAGTTCTTC. Translation gives CASRAGGHNEQFF.

About this clonotype itself: Mismatch with germline at one junction end may stem from a read error. The chain links TRBV20-1 to TRBJ2-3, with TRBD2 identical over 7 bases. The germline V gene has CDR1 DFQATT and CDR2 SNEGSKA (reference sequence). This CDR3 is 14 amino acids long. The CDR3 sequence is CSAAPGGITNTQYF. In DNA, the CDR3 is TGCAGTGCTGCACCGGGAGGTATCACAAATACGCAGTATTTT.

The V call is TRBV4-1, the J call TRBJ2-1; D not resolved. In germline, CDR1 is MGHRA, CDR2 YSYEKL. This CDR3 region has 13 residues. V was cut by 4 bases and J by 7 bases, with 11 bases left in between. CDR3 in DNA: TGCGCCAGCAGCCCGCTAGGGTTGAATGAGCAGTTCTTC. It translates to CASSPLGLNEQFF.

At least ten counts were recorded for this clonotype. The chain carries TRBV6-2 or TRBV6-3 and TRBJ2-1; a possible D gene is TRBD2 (6 bases). V lost 5 bases, J lost 5 bases, and 16 bases lay in between. Looked up from germline, CDR1 is MNHEY and CDR2 is SVGEGT. This CDR3 contains 15 residues. CDR3 protein: CASSLASGWDNEQFF. CDR3 bases: TGTGCCAGCAGTCTAGCGTCGGGTTGGGACAATGAGCAGTTCTTC.

This clonotype occurred a few times. The chain links TRBV11-3 to TRBJ2-3, with TRBD2 identical over 8 bases. The CDR3 extends over 15 amino acids. After removal of 3 bases from V and 2 bases from J, the junction contained 4 bases not matched to a gene. Germline CDR1 SGHNT, CDR2 YENEEA. CDR3 residues: CASSLPGGPTDTQYF. CDR3 sequence (DNA): TGTGCCAGCAGCTTGCCGGGAGGGCCCACAGATACGCAGTATTTT.

Details on this clonotype: One end of the junction does not line up with germline, which may come from a read error. The genes are TRBV9 and TRBJ2-2; TRBD1 matches 7 bases. The CDR3 extends over 18 amino acids. Germline-derived CDR1 and CDR2 are SGDLS and YYNGEE. The CDR3 DNA follows: TGTGCCAGCAGCGTAGGGCCCAGACAGGGCGCGAACACCGGGGAGCTGGTTTTT. It codes for CASSVGPRQGANTGELVF.

The sample holds many counts of this clonotype. The chain recombines TRBV7-9 with TRBJ1-5; D call uncertain. The V and J ends lost 5 bases and 6 bases respectively, with 8 bases between them. Per germline, CDR1 SEHNR and CDR2 FQNEAQ (reference sequence). This CDR3 is 12 amino acids long. For the CDR3, the DNA is TGTGCCAGCAGCCTCGGCAGTCAGCCCCAGCATTTT. Amino acids: CASSLGSQPQHF.

Many counts were recorded for this clonotype. The chain employs TRBV2 and TRBJ1-5, with 7 bases lining up with TRBD1. Germline CDR1 is SNHLY and CDR2 is FYNNEI. V trimming: 7 bases; J trimming: 2 bases; junction bases outside the gene matches: 5. The CDR3 extends over 14 amino acids. In nucleotides, the CDR3 is TGTGCCAGCACCACCGGACAGGGCAATCAGCCCCAGCATTTT. As protein: CASTTGQGNQPQHF.

This clonotype was counted ten times or more. The V call is TRBV10-3, the J call TRBJ1-1, with TRBD1 matching 7 bases. Per germline, CDR1 ENHRY and CDR2 SYGVKD. CDR3 length: 11 residues. V shed 7 bases and J 6 bases; nucleotides not matched to a gene: 2. In DNA form, the CDR3 reads TGTGCCATCAAGACAGGGTCTGAAGCTTTCTTT. It translates to CAIKTGSEAFF.

This clonotype rates as medium-sized. One junction end does not reproduce the germline sequence, and a read error may be involved. V and J are TRBV12-3 or TRBV12-4 and TRBJ1-5; D ambiguous. This CDR3 region has 15 residues. The CDR3 here is CASSLALGGKQPQHF. The CDR3 nucleotides read TGTGCCAGCAGTTTAGCGCTTGGTGGCAAACAGCCCCAGCATTTT.

In regard to this clonotype: A single base separates this from a much larger clone, so it may be a read error. This chain links TRBV6-2 or TRBV6-3 with TRBJ2-2; D is unresolved. The V end was cut by 6 bases, the J end by 6 bases, with 14 bases between. Germline CDR1 MNHEY, CDR2 SVGEGT. The CDR3 spans 14 residues. The CDR3 is CASRPRHGAGELFF. For the CDR3, the DNA is TGTGCCAGCAGACCTAGACATGGGGCCGGGGAGCTGTTTTTT.

Only a few counts were recorded for this clonotype. The chain recombines TRBV18 with TRBJ2-1; either TRBD1 or TRBD2 may fit D (6 bases each). Germline lookup yields CDR1 KGHSH and CDR2 LQKENI. V lost 2 bases to trimming and J lost 9 bases, with 14 bases between them. The CDR3 loop spans 14 amino acids. CDR3: CASSPGGGRGEQFF. The CDR3 nucleotides read TGTGCCAGCTCACCAGGAGGGGGGCGCGGTGAGCAGTTCTTC.

This clonotype came up many times. The chain carries TRBV24-1 and TRBJ2-1, with D tentatively TRBD2 (5 bases). The ends were cut back, 9 bases at V and 4 bases at J, with 12 bases in the middle. Germline V lookup: CDR1 KGHDR, CDR2 SFDVKD. The CDR3 contains 13 residues. The CDR3 is CATAGLTYNEQFF. DNA of the CDR3: TGTGCCACCGCAGGACTGACATACAATGAGCAGTTCTTC.

This clonotype was seen repeatedly, ten times or more. V is TRBV29-1 and J is TRBJ2-3, with 9 bases fitting TRBD2. This CDR3 has 14 residues. V shed 5 bases, J shed 3 bases, and the junction held 6 bases outside the gene matches. Germline CDR1 is SQVTM and CDR2 is ANQGSEA. CDR3 nucleotide sequence: TGCAGCGTTCCCTGGGCGGGAGGGACAGATACGCAGTATTTT. This sequence encodes CSVPWAGGTDTQYF.

This rearrangement joins TRBV27 to TRBJ2-7; 11 bases fit TRBD2. This CDR3 spans 13 amino acids. The trim removed 7 bases at V and 6 bases at J, leaving 5 bases unmatched. Germline CDR1 is MNHEY and CDR2 is SMNVEV (reference sequence). The CDR3 reads CASKLAGVGEQYF. The CDR3 region has the DNA TGTGCCAGCAAACTAGCGGGAGTGGGCGAGCAGTACTTC.

Ten or more counts support this clonotype. The gene calls are TRBV29-1 and TRBJ2-7; D not certain. Germline V gives CDR1 SQVTM, CDR2 ANQGSEA. V was cut by 4 bases and J by 2 bases, with 9 bases left in between. The CDR3 length is 12 residues. The CDR3 DNA is TGCAGCGTTGTTGGATTCACCTACGAGCAGTACTTC. Translating it yields CSVVGFTYEQYF.

This clonotype was seen at least ten times. CDR3 region: CASSFGQGFYNEQFF. The DNA for the CDR3 is TGTGCCAGCAGCTTCGGACAGGGATTCTACAATGAGCAGTTCTTC. The chain recombines TRBV7-2 with TRBJ2-1; 8 bases line up with TRBD1. V shed 3 bases, J shed 3 bases, and the junction held 4 bases outside the gene matches. Germline V gives CDR1 SGHTA, CDR2 FQGNSA. The CDR3 runs 15 residues.

This clonotype was counted many times. The chain joins TRBV3-1 to TRBJ2-1, with 12 bases lining up with TRBD2. V shed 1 base and J 7 bases; nucleotides not matched to a gene: 8. The germline V gene has CDR1 LGHDT and CDR2 YNNKEL (reference sequence). CDR3 length equals 17 residues. CDR3 in DNA: TGTGCCAGCAGCCAAGCGGCTAGCGGGAGGGCCGGTAATGAGCAGTTCTTC. Its protein is CASSQAASGRAGNEQFF.

This clonotype was counted once. A much larger clonotype is one base distant, so this may be a read error. Here the CDR3 DNA reads TGTGCCAGCGGGACAGTGACTGAGCAGTTCTTC. This encodes CASGTVTEQFF. The gene calls are TRBV7-9 and TRBJ2-1; TRBD1 aligns across 7 bases. Trimming cost V 8 bases and J 9 bases; bases outside gene matches: 4. The germline V gene has CDR1 SEHNR and CDR2 FQNEAQ (reference sequence). CDR3 length: 11 residues.

Here the CDR3 reads CASSAEVSSYEQYF. CDR3 DNA: TGTGCCAGCAGCGCAGAAGTGAGCTCCTACGAGCAGTACTTC. The J gene is TRBJ2-7, the V gene TRBV9; unclear D gene. The CDR3 has 14 amino acids. The V gene lost 3 bases and the J gene lost 0 bases, with 10 bases spanning the gap. Germline V gene lookup returns CDR1 SGDLS and CDR2 YYNGEE.

This clonotype was counted many times. This chain links TRBV7-2 with TRBJ1-2; D call uncertain. The CDR3 covers 14 residues. Trimming took off 1 base at V and 4 bases at J, with 10 bases between the two ends. Germline V gene lookup returns CDR1 SGHTA and CDR2 FQGNSA. The CDR3 nucleotides are TGTGCCAGCAGCTTAGGCGTGGGCGGCTATGGCTACACCTTC. It translates to CASSLGVGGYGYTF.

This clonotype came up many times. The rearrangement uses TRBV5-6 and TRBJ2-1; D unresolved. The CDR3 runs to 14 residues. CDR1 is SGHDT and CDR2 is YYEEEE in the germline V gene. Trimming shortened V by 0 bases and J by 0 bases, and 4 bases separated the two germline ends. As DNA, the CDR3 is TGTGCCAGCAGCTTGGGCGCCTCCTACAATGAGCAGTTCTTC. It is translated as CASSLGASYNEQFF.

This clonotype occurred a few times. This chain uses TRBV12-3 or TRBV12-4 with TRBJ2-5; D ambiguous. CDR3 length: 13 residues. V was clipped by 7 bases and J by 5 bases, with 14 bases between them. The CDR3 DNA reads TGTGCCAGCACCCTCGGGTACGGGGAGACCCAGTACTTC. It is translated as CASTLGYGETQYF.

This clonotype has ten or more counts. The V call is TRBV12-3 or TRBV12-4, the J call TRBJ2-7; possible D gene TRBD1, 6 bases. The CDR3 has 15 amino acids. Trimming pared 1 base from V and 4 bases from J, leaving 14 bases between. The CDR3 DNA sequence: TGTGCCAGCAGTTTAGGGGGGCAACTTCTGTACGAGCAGTACTTC. Translation gives CASSLGGQLLYEQYF.

This clonotype was seen a few times. CDR3 protein: CASSYPVETQYF. CDR3 nucleotides: TGTGCCAGCAGTTACCCGGTGGAGACCCAGTACTTC. This chain uses TRBV6-6 with TRBJ2-5; D is uncertain. The CDR3 has 12 residues. Germline CDR1 is MNHNY and CDR2 is SVGAGI (reference sequence). Trimming removed 2 bases at V and 5 bases at J, with 6 bases between.

The chain is built from TRBV7-9 and TRBJ1-6; D is uncertain. Between the trimmed V and J ends, which lost 2 bases and 10 bases, there was a span of 15 bases. There are 15 residues in the CDR3. Germline V gene lookup returns CDR1 SEHNR and CDR2 FQNEAQ (reference sequence). CDR3 bases: TGTGCCAGCAGCTTAAAACAGCAGAAGGGATCACCCCTCCACTTT. This sequence encodes CASSLKQQKGSPLHF. The full variable domain, its missing parts supplied by reference TRBV7-9 and TRBJ1-6, is DTGVSQNPRHKITKRGQNVTFRCDPISEHNRLYWYRQTLGQGPEFLTYFQNEAQLEKSRLLSDRFSAERPKGSFSTLEIQRTEQGDSAMYLCASSLKQQKGSPLHFGNGTRLTVT.

This clonotype is judged medium-sized (0.01 to 0.1%). J is TRBJ1-1 and V is TRBV24-1; no reliable D call. Germline values: CDR1 KGHDR, CDR2 SFDVKD. The CDR3 sequence is 12 residues long. V was pared by 3 bases and J by 7 bases, with 8 bases between. The CDR3 DNA is TGTGCCACCAGTGATGCGTTCGGTGAAGCTTTCTTT. Amino acid sequence: CATSDAFGEAFF.

The chain links TRBV7-9 to TRBJ2-2, with 9 bases lining up with TRBD2. CDR3 length equals 17 residues. The J segment lost 8 bases and the V segment lost 2 bases, leaving 12 bases of the junction unmatched. Germline V gene sequence: CDR1 SEHNR, CDR2 FQNEAQ (reference sequence). The DNA for the CDR3 is TGTGCCAGCAGCTTAACTTCGGGAACTAGCGGGCGAGGGGAGCTGTTTTTT. Its protein product is CASSLTSGTSGRGELFF.